This TCR beta chain appears in the sequencing data of a study of blood T cell repertoires in COVID-19. Overall study: COVID-19 samples from acute and convalescent phases originated in the United States, Italy and Spain.

Original processing notes: Counts of nucleated cells, estimated from reference gene primer amplification, were obtained. The data were produced by immunoSEQ multiplex PCR, yet TCRdb's version contains in-frame clones alone and is incomplete. V and J calls plus clone size are reproduced from that table; the DNA served to infer D and trimming. The repertoire holds about 260,000 clones, with approximately 87% as singletons. Trimming cost V 4 bases and J 7 bases; bases outside gene matches: 8. Per the germline V gene, CDR1 is MDHEN and CDR2 is SYDVKM. The CDR3 has 14 residues. V usage is TRBV28 and J usage is TRBJ2-7, with TRBD1 identical over 9 bases. The sequence was collected from a middle-aged woman who had recovered from COVID-19. The sample taken for sequencing was peripheral blood. In DNA form, the CDR3 reads TGTGCCAGCAGTTCAGGGGACAGGGTGGGGGAGCAGTACTTC. It specifies CASSSGDRVGEQYF.